Listed here are 20 T cell receptor beta chains from one sample, sequenced in a study of patients and donors after allogeneic stem cell transplantation. TCRdb itself ran the RT-PCR reads through MiXCR, one entry per CDR3 protein. The profile covers some 17,000 distinct CDR3 sequences, with 27% appearing a single time and around 35% taken by the ten largest. Sequenced sample: blood, either unsorted or a sorted T cell fraction (not recorded which). The receptor set was obtained from a human donor who was either an allogeneic HSCT recipient or a stem cell or donor lymphocyte infusion donor (not recorded which). It is not recorded whose cells these are; they may come from a transplant donor.

This clonotype was observed a few times. The J gene is TRBJ1-3, the V gene TRBV5-1; D unresolved. This CDR3 has 15 residues. CDR1 and CDR2 from the germline V gene are SGHRS and YFSETQ. V was shortened by 1 base and J by 0 bases, with 8 bases between the two germline ends. The CDR3 DNA follows: TGCGCCAGCAGCTTGCCGGGTTCCTCTGGAAACACCATATATTTT. Protein: CASSLPGSSGNTIYF.

The rearrangement uses TRBV12-3 or TRBV12-4 and TRBJ2-5; 7 bases are a match to TRBD1. This CDR3 contains 13 residues. The V segment lost 2 bases and the J segment 5 bases; nucleotides outside the gene matches: 2. For the CDR3, the DNA is TGTGCCAGCAGTTTAAGGGGGCGGGAGACCCAGTACTTC. Amino acid sequence: CASSLRGRETQYF.

The chain has TRBV15 and TRBJ2-4; maybe TRBD1 (5 bases). The V end was cut by 1 base, the J end by 8 bases, with 18 bases between. Looked up from germline, CDR1 is LNHNV and CDR2 is YYDKDF (reference sequence). The CDR3 covers 16 residues. The CDR3 sequence: CATSRVGPGPGDIQYF. For the CDR3, the DNA is TGTGCCACCAGCAGAGTGGGGCCAGGGCCTGGAGACATTCAGTACTTC. Using reference TRBV15 and TRBJ2-4 for the parts outside the CDR3, the full variable domain is DAMVIQNPRYQVTQFGKPVTLSCSQTLNHNVMYWYQQKSSQAPKLLFHYYDKDFNNEADTPDNFQSRRPNTSFCFLDIRSPGLGDTAMYLCATSRVGPGPGDIQYFGAGTRLSVL.

This clonotype was found once. The chain carries TRBV6-2 or TRBV6-3 and TRBJ2-7; D might be TRBD2 (5 bases). This CDR3 is built from 13 residues. Germline CDR1 reads MNHEY; CDR2 reads SVGEGT. V lost 0 bases and J lost 4, with 7 bases in between. The CDR3 is CASSYSRTYEQYF. Here the CDR3 DNA reads TGTGCCAGCAGTTACTCGAGGACTTACGAGCAGTACTTC.

The rearrangement uses TRBV29-1 and TRBJ1-3, with D possibly TRBD1 on 5 matching bases. The CDR3 has 14 residues. Trimming removed 5 bases at V and 0 bases at J, with 11 bases between. CDR1 is SQVTM and CDR2 is ANQGSEA in the germline V gene. The chain's CDR3 is CSVKNRLSGNTIYF. The CDR3, as DNA: TGCAGCGTTAAAAACAGGCTCTCTGGAAACACCATATATTTT. Full variable domain (rest looked up from reference TRBV29-1 and TRBJ1-3): SAVISQKPSRDICQRGTSLTIQCQVDSQVTMMFWYRQQPGQSLTLIATANQGSEATYESGFVIDKFPISRPNLTFSTLTVSNMSPEDSSIYLCSVKNRLSGNTIYFGEGSWLTVV.

This chain connects TRBV7-6 to TRBJ1-1; 12 bases are shared with TRBD1. V shed 3 bases, J shed 8 bases, and the junction held 4 bases outside the gene matches. The CDR3 has 14 residues. Germline values: CDR1 SGHVS, CDR2 FNYEAQ. The CDR3 loop reads CASSFGTGGAEAFF. CDR3 in DNA: TGTGCCAGCAGCTTCGGGACAGGGGGCGCGGAAGCTTTCTTT. The variable domain in full, with the rest retrieved from reference TRBV7-6 and TRBJ1-1, is GAGVSQSPRYKVTKRGQDVALRCDPISGHVSLYWYRQALGQGPEFLTYFNYEAQQDKSGLPNDRFSAERPEGSISTLTIQRTEQRDSAMYRCASSFGTGGAEAFFGQGTRLTVV.

J is TRBJ1-2 and V is TRBV19; TRBD1 matches 7 bases. The CDR3 consists of 12 residues. V shed 7 bases, J shed 2 bases, and the junction held 1 base outside the gene matches. CDR1 and CDR2 (germline): LNHDA, SQIVND (reference sequence). The chain's CDR3 is CASKTGNYGYTF. DNA of the CDR3: TGTGCCAGTAAGACAGGGAACTATGGCTACACCTTC. The full variable domain, rest sourced from reference TRBV19 and TRBJ1-2, is DGGITQSPKYLFRKEGQNVTLSCEQNLNHDAMYWYRQDPGQGLRLIYYSQIVNDFQKGDIAEGYSVSREKKESFPLTVTSAQKNPTAFYLCASKTGNYGYTFGSGTRLTVV.

The chain carries TRBV7-9 and TRBJ1-2, with a weak D call TRBD1 (5 bases). The V gene's germline CDR1 is SEHNR and CDR2 FQNEAQ (reference sequence). The CDR3 spans 14 residues. The germline V and J ends were trimmed by 0 bases and 2 bases, with 7 bases remaining between them. The CDR3 region is CASSLAGGNYGYTF. CDR3 DNA: TGTGCCAGCAGCTTAGCCGGGGGAAACTATGGCTACACCTTC.

CDR3 sequence (DNA): TGTGCCACCAGTGATCCCGGGGGACGAAACACCGGGGAGCTGTTTTTT. It specifies CATSDPGGRNTGELFF. The chain links TRBV24-1 to TRBJ2-2, with D possibly TRBD2 on 6 matching bases. Per the germline V gene, CDR1 is KGHDR and CDR2 is SFDVKD. V lost 3 bases and J 2 bases, leaving 12 bases between the germline ends. The CDR3 runs 16 residues.

This chain joins TRBV3-1 and TRBJ1-4; TRBD1 is a possible D gene (6 bases). Trimming removed 1 base from V and 7 bases from J, with 13 bases in between. Germline V gives CDR1 LGHDT, CDR2 YNNKEL (reference sequence). This CDR3 region has 15 residues. CDR3 bases: TGTGCCAGCAGCCAAGGGCGTACAGGGATTGAAAAACTGTTTTTT. It yields the protein CASSQGRTGIEKLFF.

This clonotype came up many times. The gene calls are TRBV9 and TRBJ1-1, with 10 bases aligning to TRBD1. Trimming took 0 bases from V and 4 from J; bases not matched to a gene: 15. CDR3 size: 19 residues. CDR1 SGDLS and CDR2 YYNGEE come from the germline V gene. CDR3 amino acids: CASSVDPGRQGAKITEAFF. The CDR3 region has the DNA TGTGCCAGCAGCGTAGATCCCGGGCGACAGGGGGCGAAAATCACTGAAGCTTTCTTT.

Only a few counts were recorded for this clonotype. V and J are TRBV27 and TRBJ1-6, with D unclear. Trimming pared 10 bases from V and 9 bases from J, leaving 7 bases between. This CDR3 has 10 residues. The germline gives CDR1 MNHEY, CDR2 SMNVEV (reference sequence). The CDR3 region is CATISSPLHF. In nucleotides, the CDR3 is TGTGCCACCATCTCTTCACCCCTCCACTTT.

The rearrangement uses TRBV20-1 and TRBJ1-2; TRBD1 might be the D (6 bases). The CDR3 length is 12 residues. Germline V CDR1 and CDR2: DFQATT, SNEGSKA (reference sequence). V was cut by 0 bases and J by 9 bases, with 11 bases left in between. The CDR3 bases are TGCAGTGCTAGAGATCGGGGGCAGAGCTACACCTTC. This encodes CSARDRGQSYTF.

The V and J genes are TRBV5-1 and TRBJ1-2; no definite D call. This CDR3 is 14 amino acids long. Per the germline V gene, CDR1 is SGHRS and CDR2 is YFSETQ. V was pared by 0 bases and J by 8 bases, with 14 bases between. CDR3 in amino acids: CASSLGGSLQGYTF. The DNA for the CDR3 is TGCGCCAGCAGCTTGGGGGGATCGCTACAGGGCTACACCTTC.

The chain carries TRBV19 and TRBJ1-3; maybe TRBD1 (5 bases). CDR3 length equals 16 residues. V was trimmed by 6 bases and J by 0 bases, leaving 15 bases between them. Per germline, CDR1 LNHDA and CDR2 SQIVND (reference sequence). CDR3 in amino acids: CASSTRDRLSGNTIYF. The DNA for the CDR3 is TGTGCCAGTAGCACCCGGGACCGCCTCTCTGGAAACACCATATATTTT.

About this clonotype: The junction departs from the called germline gene at one end, perhaps through a read error. The gene calls are TRBV7-2 and TRBJ1-2, with TRBD1 identical over 7 bases. This CDR3 has 14 residues. CDR1 is SGHTA, CDR2 FQGNSA, per germline. This CDR3 reads CASSKEQGNYGYSF. CDR3 in DNA: TGTGCCAGCAGCAAAGAACAGGGGAACTATGGCTACTCCTTC.

The chain uses TRBV12-3 or TRBV12-4 and TRBJ2-2; D unclear. The CDR3 is 14 amino acids. The V end was cut by 7 bases, the J end by 2 bases, with 11 bases between. In nucleotides, the CDR3 is TGTGCCAGCACCCAAGCTTCCAACACCGGGGAGCTGTTTTTT. Its protein is CASTQASNTGELFF.

This chain uses TRBV9 with TRBJ1-1; D gene uncertain. CDR1 and CDR2 (germline): SGDLS, YYNGEE. The CDR3 runs 13 residues. Trimming cost V 0 bases and J 3 bases, with 6 bases left between them. The CDR3 reads CASSVGVYTEAFF. The CDR3 DNA reads TGTGCCAGCAGCGTAGGGGTCTACACTGAAGCTTTCTTT.

This sequence joins TRBV7-9 and TRBJ1-2, with TRBD1 identical over 7 bases. Trimming at V came to 0 bases and at J to 5 bases, leaving 9 bases not matched to a gene. The CDR3 is 16 residues long. Germline values: CDR1 SEHNR, CDR2 FQNEAQ (reference sequence). The CDR3 loop reads CASSLASGQILYGYTF. DNA of the CDR3: TGTGCCAGCAGCTTAGCGTCGGGACAGATCCTTTATGGCTACACCTTC.

The table lists this clonotype with a few counts. The rearrangement joins TRBV7-2 to TRBJ1-2, with D possibly TRBD1 on 5 matching bases. This CDR3 is 15 amino acids long. V dropped 4 bases and J dropped 4 bases, with 16 bases sitting between them. Germline V gene sequence: CDR1 SGHTA, CDR2 FQGNSA. CDR3 in amino acids: CASSSGRGSLYGYTF. CDR3 coding DNA: TGTGCCAGCAGCTCGGGACGGGGCAGCCTCTATGGCTACACCTTC.